Below are 22 T cell receptor beta chains sequenced from a single sample in a study of blood T cell repertoires in COVID-19. Profiled with immunoSEQ multiplex PCR; TCRdb holds only in-frame clones, not every one. This sample yields over 200,000 clones, of which roughly 84% are seen a single time; roughly 2% belongs to the top ten. Material: peripheral blood. The receptors come from a man aged 40-49 years with active or convalescent COVID-19.

The V gene is TRBV5-4, the J gene TRBJ2-7, with D possibly TRBD1 on 6 matching bases. This CDR3 has 13 amino acids. Per germline, CDR1 SGHNT and CDR2 YYREEE (reference sequence). Trimming stripped 4 bases from V and 1 base from J, with 9 bases between. The CDR3: CASSADSSYEQYF. DNA of the CDR3: TGTGCCAGCAGCGCGGACAGTTCCTACGAGCAGTACTTC.

Here the CDR3 reads CASSSQGTYEQYF. DNA of the CDR3: TGTGCCAGCAGTTCGCAGGGCACCTACGAGCAGTACTTC. The rearrangement uses TRBV27 and TRBJ2-7; tentative D call: TRBD1 (5 bases). The CDR3 is 13 residues long. Trimming took off 4 bases at V and 2 bases at J, with 9 bases between the two ends. The germline CDR1 and CDR2 sequences are MNHEY and SMNVEV (reference sequence).

This clone has more than one count but fewer than ten. It is unclear where the CDR3 begins or ends on the DNA, so no DNA is shown, and the CDR3 is as TCRdb lists it. This chain uses TRBV6-5 with TRBJ1-1; the table's D call TRBD1 went unverified against the DNA. The CDR3 spans 14 amino acids, including both terminal residues. CDR1 and CDR2 (germline): MNHEY, SVGAGI. The CDR3: CASSTSTFNTEAFF.

The chain links TRBV28 to TRBJ2-2; weak D call: TRBD1 (5 bases). From germline, CDR1 is MDHEN and CDR2 SYDVKM. There are 15 residues in the CDR3. The germline V and J ends were trimmed by 4 bases and 4 bases, with 13 bases remaining between them. The CDR3 DNA follows: TGTGCCAGCAGTTCCCCAGGGTATCTCACCGGGGAGCTGTTTTTT. The encoded protein is CASSSPGYLTGELFF. Full variable domain (outside the CDR3, taken from reference TRBV28 and TRBJ2-2): DVKVTQSSRYLVKRTGEKVFLECVQDMDHENMFWYRQDPGLGLRLIYFSYDVKMKEKGDIPEGYSVSREKKERFSLILESASTNQTSMYLCASSSPGYLTGELFFGEGSRLTVL.

The J gene is TRBJ2-5, the V gene TRBV7-7; 10 nucleotides agree with TRBD2. CDR1 and CDR2 from the germline V gene are SSHAT and FNYEAQ (reference sequence). This CDR3 spans 15 amino acids. Losses at the gene ends were 3 bases for V and 4 bases for J; bases not matched to a gene: 5. The CDR3 reads CASSLSGGAGETQYF. In nucleotides, the CDR3 is TGTGCCAGCAGCTTGAGCGGGGGGGCCGGAGAGACCCAGTACTTC. The entire variable domain, with the rest obtained from reference TRBV7-7 and TRBJ2-5, is as follows: GAGVSQSPRYKVTKRGQDVTLRCDPISSHATLYWYQQALGQGPEFLTYFNYEAQPDKSGLPSDRFSAERPEGSISTLTIQRTEQRDSAMYRCASSLSGGAGETQYFGPGTRLLVL.

V gene TRBV2 combines with J gene TRBJ1-4, with 9 bases fitting TRBD1. Trimming removed 7 bases from V and 10 bases from J; junction bases left unmatched: 13. The CDR3 has 15 amino acids. Germline assignment: CDR1 SNHLY and CDR2 FYNNEI. The CDR3 is CASITDTGGFGKLFF. In DNA, the CDR3 is TGTGCCAGCATTACCGATACAGGGGGCTTCGGAAAACTGTTTTTT.

The chain links TRBV28 to TRBJ1-2, with D unclear. The CDR3 length is 13 residues. V gave up 4 bases and J gave up 0 bases, with 6 bases separating them. Germline lookup yields CDR1 MDHEN and CDR2 SYDVKM. In DNA form, the CDR3 reads TGTGCCAGCAGTTCCCAGGCTAACTATGGCTACACCTTC. It yields the protein CASSSQANYGYTF.

This chain uses TRBV12-3 or TRBV12-4 with TRBJ2-7, with 9 positions matching TRBD1. The CDR3 contains 13 residues. The J segment lost 5 bases and the V segment lost 6 bases, leaving 5 bases of the junction unmatched. The CDR3 DNA is TGTGCCAGCAGGGGGACAGGGAGCAACGAGCAGTACTTC. Protein product: CASRGTGSNEQYF.

CDR3 amino acids: CASSPAGGINEKLFF. The CDR3 DNA sequence: TGTGCCAGCAGCCCCGCGGGGGGGATTAATGAAAAACTGTTTTTT. The chain uses TRBV28 and TRBJ1-4; D may be TRBD1 (5 bases). Germline CDR1 MDHEN, CDR2 SYDVKM. Trimming took off 6 bases at V and 4 bases at J, with 15 bases between the two ends. The CDR3 runs 15 residues.

The chain is built from TRBV2 and TRBJ1-2; weak D call: TRBD1 (5 bases). The germline V gene has CDR1 SNHLY and CDR2 FYNNEI. CDR3 length: 13 residues. The V end lost 8 bases, the J end lost 5 bases, and 15 bases lay between the germline ends. In DNA, the CDR3 is TGTGCCAGCTTCGCAGGGTATTTTTATGGCTACACCTTC. Its protein product is CASFAGYFYGYTF.

This sequence joins TRBV28 and TRBJ1-4; no clear D. CDR1 is MDHEN, CDR2 SYDVKM, per germline. The germline V and J ends were trimmed by 9 bases and 4 bases, with 18 bases remaining between them. This CDR3 region has 15 residues. The CDR3 loop reads CASQAGDAHNEKLFF. The CDR3 region has the DNA TGTGCCAGTCAGGCAGGCGACGCCCATAATGAAAAACTGTTTTTT.

This chain connects TRBV27 to TRBJ1-5; D is undetermined. Germline loops: CDR1 MNHEY, CDR2 SMNVEV (reference sequence). The CDR3 runs to 15 residues. With 4 bases removed from V and 0 bases from J, the gap between germline ends came to 10 bases. The CDR3 loop is CASSSRAYSNQPQHF. For the CDR3, the DNA is TGTGCCAGCAGTTCCCGTGCGTATAGCAATCAGCCCCAGCATTTT.

The rearrangement joins TRBV28 to TRBJ1-1; D is possibly TRBD1 (5 bases). Per the germline V gene, CDR1 is MDHEN and CDR2 is SYDVKM. V was clipped by 6 bases and J by 5 bases, with 13 bases between them. The CDR3 consists of 13 residues. CDR3 loop: CASSIQGWTEAFF. DNA for the CDR3: TGTGCCAGCAGCATCCAGGGTTGGACTGAAGCTTTCTTT.

The chain uses TRBV7-2 and TRBJ2-1, with 8 bases fitting TRBD2. Germline V lookup: CDR1 SGHTA, CDR2 FQGNSA. The CDR3 extends over 17 amino acids. V lost 0 bases, J lost 6 bases, and 10 bases stayed unmatched. The CDR3, as DNA: TGTGCCAGCAGCTTAGCGGTTTCGGGAGGGCCAATCAATGAGCAGTTCTTC. This encodes CASSLAVSGGPINEQFF.

This chain joins TRBV24-1 and TRBJ2-1; TRBD1 agrees at 9 bases. Per the germline V gene, CDR1 is KGHDR and CDR2 is SFDVKD. Trimming cost V 3 bases and J 2 bases; bases outside gene matches: 1. The CDR3 runs 15 residues. CDR3 region: CATSDRTGAYNEQFF. DNA of the CDR3: TGTGCCACCAGTGATCGGACAGGGGCCTACAATGAGCAGTTCTTC.

The rearrangement links TRBV5-4 to TRBJ2-7, with D possibly matching TRBD1 (5 bases). Trimming took 2 bases from V and 6 from J, leaving 9 bases between them. Germline CDR1 and CDR2: SGHNT and YYREEE (reference sequence). This CDR3 contains 12 residues. In DNA form, the CDR3 reads TGTGCCAGCAGCTTTCAGGGTGGCGAGCAGTACTTC. This codes for CASSFQGGEQYF.

The chain couples TRBV5-1 to TRBJ2-5; 7 bases align to TRBD1. The CDR3 totals 14 residues. V trimming: 4 bases; J trimming: 1 base; junction bases outside the gene matches: 4. The germline V gene encodes CDR1 SGHRS and CDR2 YFSETQ. This chain's CDR3 is CASSPGQLQETQYF. CDR3 DNA sequence: TGCGCCAGCAGCCCGGGACAGCTCCAAGAGACCCAGTACTTC.

The rearrangement joins TRBV5-1 to TRBJ2-5; 12 bases map to TRBD1. CDR1 and CDR2 (germline): SGHRS, YFSETQ. The CDR3 consists of 15 residues. V shed 2 bases, J shed 5 bases, and the junction held 4 bases outside the gene matches. Written as DNA, the CDR3 is TGCGCCAGCAGCTTCACCGGGACAGGGGGCGAGACCCAGTACTTC. This sequence encodes CASSFTGTGGETQYF. Looking up the rest from reference TRBV5-1 and TRBJ2-5 gives the full variable domain: KAGVTQTPRYLIKTRGQQVTLSCSPISGHRSVSWYQQTPGQGLQFLFEYFSETQRNKGNFPGRFSGRQFSNSRSEMNVSTLELGDSALYLCASSFTGTGGETQYFGPGTRLLVL.

The chain joins TRBV20-1 to TRBJ1-1; 9 bases line up with TRBD1. V was clipped by 3 bases and J by 4 bases; unmatched bases: 9. Per germline, CDR1 DFQATT and CDR2 SNEGSKA (reference sequence). This CDR3 spans 15 amino acids. This chain's CDR3 is CSASPGQGWSTEAFF. CDR3 nucleotide sequence: TGCAGTGCTAGTCCGGGACAGGGTTGGAGCACTGAAGCTTTCTTT.

The chain has TRBV27 and TRBJ2-1; possibly TRBD1 for D (5 bases). Germline CDR1 reads MNHEY; CDR2 reads SMNVEV (reference sequence). Trimming took off 6 bases at V and 1 base at J, with 10 bases between the two ends. The CDR3 sequence is 14 residues long. The CDR3 nucleotides are TGTGCCAGCAGCAGGGTTCCTTCCTACAATGAGCAGTTCTTC. Translation: CASSRVPSYNEQFF.

The chain is built from TRBV5-8 and TRBJ1-6; TRBD1 matches 9 bases. Germline assignment: CDR1 SGHTS and CDR2 YDEGEE. J gave up 9 bases and V 2 bases, and 6 bases lay outside the gene matches. The CDR3 runs to 15 residues. CDR3 coding DNA: TGTGCCAGCAGCTTCGCCGGGACAGGGTCTTCACCCCTCCACTTT. Translating gives CASSFAGTGSSPLHF.

J is TRBJ1-1 and V is TRBV14; 8 nucleotides agree with TRBD1. This CDR3 is 15 amino acids long. V lost 4 bases, J lost 5 bases, and 9 bases stayed unmatched. Looked up from germline, CDR1 is SGHDN and CDR2 is FVKESK. The CDR3 DNA is TGTGCCAGCAGCCTTGGCCAGGGGGCCGGGACTGAAGCTTTCTTT. It translates to CASSLGQGAGTEAFF. Based on the CDR3 plus reference TRBV14 and TRBJ1-1, the full variable domain is EAGVTQFPSHSVIEKGQTVTLRCDPISGHDNLYWYRRVMGKEIKFLLHFVKESKQDESGMPNNRFLAERTGGTYSTLKVQPAELEDSGVYFCASSLGQGAGTEAFFGQGTRLTVV.